This T cell receptor beta chain was found in a study of T cell responses to AZD1222 COVID-19 vaccine (dated by TCRdb to the early 2020s). General notes on the study: AZD1222 recipients whose second dose came at about 4 weeks and those whose second dose came at about 12 weeks were combined into one group, since spike-specific TCR depth and breadth did not differ between the two schedules. A total of 230 to 250 trial participants underwent TCR sequencing, of whom about 200 had received two doses of AZD1222 and about 25 had received two doses of the MenACWY control vaccine. Trial participants were enrolled into age subgroups of 18-55, 56-69 and 70-plus years, which contained 148, 28 and 57 TCR-sequenced participants, respectively.

The intended sense of this specimen's time point label: baseline before first vaccination. Vaccinee samples came from UK trials COV001 and COV002, including a single-blind randomized controlled phase 2/3 trial of AZD1222 (ChAdOx1 nCoV-19) in healthy adults. For TCRbeta chain sequencing, PBMC samples from trial participants were taken at day 0 and at day 28 after the second dose. Trimmed from V: 5 bases; trimmed from J: 3 bases; junction bases lacking a gene match: 3. The CDR3 measures 13 amino acids from cysteine to phenylalanine. Left in the record is the CDR3 DNA by itself, 39 bases read in frame from the first base. Looking up the germline V gene yields CDR1 SQVTM and CDR2 ANQGSEA. The CDR3 regions of human TCRbeta chains were analyzed by immunosequencing. The original pipeline was this. Repertoire TCRs were checked for matches against a reference library of SARS-CoV-2-specific TCRs that had been generated using the MIRA antigen-specificity platform. Breadth meant the fraction of unique TCRs that were SARS-CoV-2-associated, whereas depth meant the fraction of total T cells that were SARS-CoV-2-associated. Each spike-specific TCR was assigned to its reactive spike region and to a CD4 or CD8 class using the MIRA data. Log10-transformed breadth and depth values were compared by one-way ANOVA with Sidak's multiple comparisons tests. TCRdb took this table from immuneACCESS and kept in-frame rearrangements with V and J called. Such tables lack part of the clones; where checked against another copy, unresolved V genes explain under half of the gap, and the rest is unexplained. From that table come the V and J calls and clone size; the DNA was used to work out D and trimming. In this sample the table shows around 190,000 clones, 85% to 95% of which occur a single time. Of the sample, roughly 1.4% is held by the ten largest clones.

Remarks on this clone: What this receptor recognizes is not known. No much larger clone exists at a distance of one base, and base qualities are not known.

The study at large found these results: Vaccine-associated CD4 TCRs spanned the whole spike protein, with dominant responses in regions 160-218 and 743-854. After two AZD1222 doses, spike-specific TCR breadth and depth were significantly higher than at day 0 and than in MenACWY recipients. In the small 56-69-year group, the increase in depth fell short of significance, most likely because of low power. Participants were mostly white British, with more females than males. The authors suggested clonal diversity may have been underestimated. Because no day 14 peak-response samples were available, the repertoires could be characterized only after the peak T cell response. Reportedly, almost half of the unique spike-specific TCRs recognized epitopes lying outside the regions that are mutated in the B.1.351 and B.1.1.7 variants. Conclusions about previously exposed vaccinees were limited because only six or seven AZD1222 recipients were SARS-CoV-2 seropositive at baseline.

The sample here was peripheral blood, taken on day 0 of AZD1222 vaccination. In this chain, TRBV29-1 is recombined with TRBJ2-3; 9 middle bases align to TRBD2. The clonotype comes from an adult in good health. The CDR3 reads as follows: CSVIAGDTDTQYF. In nucleotides, the sequence is TGCAGCGTTATAGCGGGGGATACAGATACGCAGTATTTT.